Following are 27 T cell receptor beta chains from one sample sequenced in a study of regulatory T cells in long-lasting Graves disease. Indicated time point: newly diagnosed GD, antithyroid drugs for less than 3 months. RNA extracted from PBMCs served as the sequencing template. HTBI primers from iRepertoire and Arm-PCR of CDR3 regions yielded the TCR beta libraries. TCRdb ran MiXCR on the multiplex PCR reads and lists one entry per CDR3 protein. Of approximately 480,000 distinct CDR3 sequences in the sample, around 15% are singletons; the top ten hold more than 10%. A further study also used this sample, focusing on T cells in Graves' hyperthyroidism and ophthalmopathy.

The sequencing here drew on peripheral blood mononuclear cells (PBMCs), taken at new diagnosis, from a patient treated with antithyroid drugs. Receptors originate from a man aged 40-55 years with Graves disease.

This clonotype has a count of ten or more. The germline gene is not matched at one end of the junction; a read error may be the cause. This chain links TRBV5-1 with TRBJ2-5; D perhaps matches TRBD2 (6 bases). There are 13 residues in the CDR3. CDR1 SGHRS and CDR2 YFSETQ come from the germline V gene. The CDR3 loop is CASSLGGEETQYF. Written as DNA, the CDR3 is TGTGCCAGCAGCTTAGGAGGGGAAGAGACCCAGTACTTC.

This clonotype was counted at least ten times. V usage is TRBV6-1 and J usage is TRBJ2-2; TRBD1 agrees at 7 bases. V trimming: 6 bases; J trimming: 4 bases; junction bases outside the gene matches: 5. Germline V gene sequence: CDR1 MNHNS, CDR2 SASEGT. This CDR3 has 14 amino acids. Here the CDR3 DNA reads TGTGCCAGCAGCAAGACAGGGAGCACCGGGGAGCTGTTTTTT. Translation gives CASSKTGSTGELFF.

This chain links TRBV13 with TRBJ1-2; 7 bases match TRBD1. Germline V lookup: CDR1 PRHDT, CDR2 FYEKMQ (reference sequence). The CDR3 sequence is 14 residues long. The J segment lost 11 bases and the V segment lost 6 bases, leaving 15 bases of the junction unmatched. The DNA for the CDR3 is TGTGCCAGCAGTTCCGGCACCAGGCAGGGGGTGTACACCTTC. It encodes CASSSGTRQGVYTF.

This clonotype showed up just a few times. A much larger clone is a single base away; this may be a read error. The rearrangement joins TRBV7-2 to TRBJ1-4; unclear D gene. This CDR3 comprises 16 residues. Germline V gene data show CDR1 as SGHTA and CDR2 as FQGNSA. Written as DNA, the CDR3 is TGTGCCGGCAGCTTATTTCCCCCGGGCACAAATGAAAAACTGTTTTTT. Protein sequence: CAGSLFPPGTNEKLFF. Full variable domain (rest looked up from reference TRBV7-2 and TRBJ1-4): GAGVSQSPSNKVTEKGKDVELRCDPISGHTALYWYRQSLGQGLEFLIYFQGNSAPDKSGLPSDRFSAERTGGSVSTLTIQRTQQEDSAVYLCAGSLFPPGTNEKLFFGSGTQLSVL.

This clonotype occurred many times. The V call is TRBV28, the J call TRBJ1-2; 7 nucleotides agree with TRBD1. With V trimmed by 6 bases and J by 4 bases, 8 bases remained unmatched. The CDR3 runs 14 residues. Germline lookup yields CDR1 MDHEN and CDR2 SYDVKM. In DNA form, the CDR3 reads TGTGCCAGCAGGGAGGGACAGCTTCTCTATGGCTACACCTTC. Translation: CASREGQLLYGYTF.

In this sample, this clonotype turned up many times. J is TRBJ2-7 and V is TRBV11-3, with 7 bases that match TRBD1. CDR3 length equals 13 residues. Germline values: CDR1 SGHNT, CDR2 YENEEA. V lost 4 bases to trimming and J lost 5 bases; unmatched junction nucleotides: 5. In DNA form, the CDR3 reads TGTGCCAGCAGCTCGGGACAGAAGGACGAGCAGTACTTC. Amino acids: CASSSGQKDEQYF.

The V and J genes are TRBV9 and TRBJ2-2; TRBD2 matches at 8 bases. The germline V gene encodes CDR1 SGDLS and CDR2 YYNGEE. The CDR3 length is 15 residues. V shed 0 bases and J 7 bases; nucleotides not matched to a gene: 5. CDR3 coding DNA: TGTGCCAGCAGCGTAGAGAGCCTAGCGGGCGGGGAGCTGTTTTTT. The encoded protein is CASSVESLAGGELFF.

The V call is TRBV11-3, the J call TRBJ2-7, with 8 bases that match TRBD1. The germline V gene has CDR1 SGHNT and CDR2 YENEEA. This CDR3 has 13 residues. Trimming removed 4 bases from V and 5 bases from J; junction bases left unmatched: 4. The CDR3 DNA sequence: TGTGCCAGCAGCTCGGGACAGGTTAACGAGCAGTACTTC. Its translation: CASSSGQVNEQYF. Supplemented by reference TRBV11-3 and TRBJ2-7, the full variable domain reads EAGVVQSPRYKIIEKKQPVAFWCNPISGHNTLYWYLQNLGQGPELLIRYENEEAVDDSQLPKDRFSAERLKGVDSTLKIQPAELGDSAVYLCASSSGQVNEQYFGPGTRLTVT.

This clonotype was detected many times. The chain employs TRBV12-3 or TRBV12-4 and TRBJ1-2, with 7 bases aligning to TRBD1. Trimming cost V 0 bases and J 6 bases; bases outside gene matches: 7. The CDR3 loop spans 15 amino acids. CDR3 loop: CASSLAPGGGHGYTF. For the CDR3, the DNA is TGTGCCAGCAGTTTAGCGCCGGGAGGGGGCCATGGCTACACCTTC.

The count of this clonotype is one. A much larger clone is a single base away; this may be a read error. A read error is likely, as this CDR3 ends without the conserved phenylalanine or tryptophan. The V gene is TRBV7-9, the J gene TRBJ2-3; 7 bases fit TRBD2. Losses at the gene ends were 5 bases for V and 1 base for J; bases not matched to a gene: 12. Germline V gene lookup returns CDR1 SEHNR and CDR2 FQNEAQ (reference sequence). The CDR3 has 17 residues. In DNA form, the CDR3 reads TGTGCCAGCAGCACACTTCCTAGCGGAGGGCGCACAGATACGCAGTATTGT. Encoded protein: CASSTLPSGGRTDTQYC.

Concerning this clonotype itself: This likely came from a read error, as a far larger clone is one base away. J is TRBJ2-7 and V is TRBV11-2, with D possibly matching TRBD2 (6 bases). Per germline, CDR1 SGHAT and CDR2 FQNNGV. The V and J ends lost 5 bases and 7 bases respectively, with 21 bases between them. The CDR3 consists of 15 residues. CDR3 amino acids: CASSTTGTGYNEQYF. Here the CDR3 DNA reads TGTGCCAGCAGCACGACCGGGACTGGCTACAATGAGCAGTACTTC.

The table lists this clonotype with a few counts. V gene TRBV6-2 or TRBV6-3 combines with J gene TRBJ2-1; D is possibly TRBD2 (6 bases). The CDR3 has 14 amino acids. The V end was cut by 1 base, the J end by 6 bases, with 10 bases between. CDR1 is MNHEY and CDR2 is SVGEGT in the germline V gene. The DNA of the CDR3 is TGTGCCAGCAGTTACTACGGGACTCTCAATGAGCAGTTCTTC. It encodes CASSYYGTLNEQFF.

This clonotype was observed at least ten times. The J gene is TRBJ2-1, the V gene TRBV11-2; possibly TRBD1 for D (6 bases). The CDR3 contains 15 residues. The germline V and J ends were trimmed by 5 bases and 4 bases, with 15 bases remaining between them. Germline V gene lookup returns CDR1 SGHAT and CDR2 FQNNGV. The CDR3 is CASSPPGVLYNEQFF. Written as DNA, the CDR3 is TGTGCCAGCAGCCCCCCAGGGGTCCTTTACAATGAGCAGTTCTTC.

Comments on this clonotype: The junction does not match germline at one end; this may be a read error. V is TRBV7-3 and J is TRBJ2-2; tentatively, D is TRBD2 (6 bases). CDR3 length: 15 residues. CDR1 SGHTA and CDR2 FQGTGA come from the germline V gene. The CDR3 loop reads CVSSQTSWNTGELFF. Here the CDR3 DNA reads TGTGTCAGCAGCCAGACTAGTTGGAACACCGGGGAGCTGTTTTTT.

The chain employs TRBV15 and TRBJ2-3, with 8 positions matching TRBD2. Trimming cost V 2 bases and J 5 bases; bases outside gene matches: 6. CDR1 LNHNV and CDR2 YYDKDF come from the germline V gene (reference sequence). There are 15 residues in the CDR3. CDR3 residues: CATSRSSGWGDTQYF. CDR3 in DNA: TGTGCCACCAGCAGATCTAGCGGGTGGGGAGATACGCAGTATTTT. The full variable domain, rest sourced from reference TRBV15 and TRBJ2-3, is DAMVIQNPRYQVTQFGKPVTLSCSQTLNHNVMYWYQQKSSQAPKLLFHYYDKDFNNEADTPDNFQSRRPNTSFCFLDIRSPGLGDTAMYLCATSRSSGWGDTQYFGPGTRLTVL.

V gene TRBV7-9 combines with J gene TRBJ2-5; 16 nucleotides match TRBD2. This CDR3 region has 16 residues. Germline trimming cut 7 bases from V and 3 bases from J; bases unmatched to any gene: 5. Germline V gene lookup returns CDR1 SEHNR and CDR2 FQNEAQ (reference sequence). CDR3 coding DNA: TGTGCCAGCACCGGGACTAGCGGGAGGGCCGAAGAGACCCAGTACTTC. The encoded protein is CASTGTSGRAEETQYF. The whole variable domain, remainder taken from reference TRBV7-9 and TRBJ2-5, is DTGVSQNPRHKITKRGQNVTFRCDPISEHNRLYWYRQTLGQGPEFLTYFQNEAQLEKSRLLSDRFSAERPKGSFSTLEIQRTEQGDSAMYLCASTGTSGRAEETQYFGPGTRLLVL.

This clonotype came up a few times. The chain carries TRBV12-3 or TRBV12-4 and TRBJ1-4, with unresolved D. V was cut by 5 bases and J by 8 bases, with 12 bases left in between. The CDR3 sequence is 13 residues long. The DNA for the CDR3 is TGTGCCAGCAGTCCGCGGATATGGGAAAAACTGTTTTTT. Encoded protein: CASSPRIWEKLFF.

This clonotype was picked up many times. This sequence joins TRBV28 and TRBJ2-3; tentative D call: TRBD2 (6 bases). This CDR3 is built from 13 residues. Germline CDR1 is MDHEN and CDR2 is SYDVKM. V lost 7 bases and J 1 base, leaving 9 bases between the germline ends. CDR3 protein: CASNPGGTDTQYF. CDR3 coding DNA: TGTGCCAGCAACCCGGGGGGCACAGATACGCAGTATTTT. The full variable domain, completed using reference TRBV28 and TRBJ2-3, is DVKVTQSSRYLVKRTGEKVFLECVQDMDHENMFWYRQDPGLGLRLIYFSYDVKMKEKGDIPEGYSVSREKKERFSLILESASTNQTSMYLCASNPGGTDTQYFGPGTRLTVL.

The sample holds many counts of this clonotype. The rearrangement joins TRBV28 to TRBJ2-7, with D perhaps matching TRBD1 (5 bases). Between the trimmed V and J ends, which lost 2 bases and 4 bases, there was a span of 15 bases. CDR3 size: 15 residues. Germline values: CDR1 MDHEN, CDR2 SYDVKM. This CDR3 reads CASSLPGWGGYEQYF. CDR3 DNA sequence: TGTGCCAGCAGTTTACCCGGGTGGGGCGGATACGAGCAGTACTTC. The full variable domain, completed using reference TRBV28 and TRBJ2-7, is DVKVTQSSRYLVKRTGEKVFLECVQDMDHENMFWYRQDPGLGLRLIYFSYDVKMKEKGDIPEGYSVSREKKERFSLILESASTNQTSMYLCASSLPGWGGYEQYFGPGTRLTVT.

This clonotype was observed many times. This rearrangement joins TRBV20-1 to TRBJ2-3, with TRBD2 identical over 9 bases. This CDR3 has 17 amino acids. Germline CDR1 reads DFQATT; CDR2 reads SNEGSKA (reference sequence). J lost 5 bases, V lost 0 bases, and 12 bases had no gene match. The CDR3 reads CSARDLASGRFIDTQYF. Here the CDR3 DNA reads TGCAGTGCTAGAGATCTGGCAAGCGGGAGGTTTATAGATACGCAGTATTTT.

Many counts were recorded for this clonotype. V gene TRBV3-1 combines with J gene TRBJ1-1; D perhaps matches TRBD1 (6 bases). V lost 4 bases to trimming and J lost 2 bases, with 14 bases between them. This CDR3 has 15 residues. From germline, CDR1 is LGHDT and CDR2 YNNKEL (reference sequence). The CDR3 DNA is TGTGCCAGCAGCCCTGGTCGGACAGTCAACACTGAAGCTTTCTTT. Residues: CASSPGRTVNTEAFF.

The V call is TRBV28, the J call TRBJ1-2; D is possibly TRBD1 (5 bases). Germline V gene sequence: CDR1 MDHEN, CDR2 SYDVKM. The V and J ends lost 4 bases and 5 bases respectively, with 17 bases between them. The CDR3 totals 15 residues. The chain's CDR3 is CASSSPQVGPYGYTF. CDR3 in DNA: TGTGCCAGCAGTTCCCCCCAGGTGGGGCCTTATGGCTACACCTTC.

There are many counts of this clonotype. The chain is built from TRBV11-2 and TRBJ2-2; 8 nucleotides line up with TRBD2. Germline assignment: CDR1 SGHAT and CDR2 FQNNGV. CDR3 length: 16 residues. After removal of 2 bases from V and 3 bases from J, the junction contained 5 bases not matched to a gene. The CDR3 here is CASSLLGTSHTGELFF. Here the CDR3 DNA reads TGTGCCAGCAGCTTACTTGGGACTAGTCACACCGGGGAGCTGTTTTTT.

This clonotype occurred a few times. This sequence joins TRBV6-1 and TRBJ1-4, with TRBD1 identical over 10 bases. CDR1 and CDR2 (germline): MNHNS, SASEGT. With 6 bases clipped from V and 8 bases from J, the junction kept 6 bases outside the gene matches. This CDR3 region has 14 residues. The CDR3 DNA reads as TGTGCCAGCAGAGACAGGGGGCTAGGCGAAAAACTGTTTTTT. Translated: CASRDRGLGEKLFF.

There are a few counts of this clonotype. The chain has TRBV5-4 and TRBJ2-1, with 9 bases lining up with TRBD2. In germline, CDR1 is SGHNT, CDR2 YYREEE (reference sequence). J gave up 3 bases and V 0 bases, and 1 base lay outside the gene matches. This CDR3 is 15 amino acids long. CDR3 residues: CASSLEAGGYNEQFF. The CDR3 bases are TGTGCCAGCAGCTTGGAAGCGGGAGGCTACAATGAGCAGTTCTTC. Full variable domain (outside the CDR3, taken from reference TRBV5-4 and TRBJ2-1): ETGVTQSPTHLIKTRGQQVTLRCSSQSGHNTVSWYQQALGQGPQFIFQYYREEENGRGNFPPRFSGLQFPNYSSELNVNALELDDSALYLCASSLEAGGYNEQFFGPGTRLTVL.

A note on this clonotype: This may come from a read error, since a much larger clone is one base off. Since the CDR3 does not end with the conserved phenylalanine or tryptophan, this likely comes from a read error. This rearrangement joins TRBV6-5 to TRBJ2-5; D remains unclear. Trimming removed 0 bases at V and 3 bases at J, with 8 bases between. Per germline, CDR1 MNHEY and CDR2 SVGAGI. The CDR3 has 14 amino acids. The CDR3 DNA sequence: TGTGCCAGCAGTTACTCCGGCCTGGAAGAGACCCAGTACCTC. Its protein product is CASSYSGLEETQYL.

At least ten counts were recorded for this clonotype. The chain is built from TRBV11-2 and TRBJ1-4, with D unresolved. The CDR3 loop spans 15 amino acids. CDR1 is SGHAT and CDR2 is FQNNGV in the germline V gene. V was shortened by 2 bases and J by 5 bases, with 12 bases between the two germline ends. CDR3 amino acids: CASSLFREQNEKLFF. CDR3 DNA: TGTGCCAGCAGCTTATTTAGGGAGCAGAATGAAAAACTGTTTTTT.